Following are 13 T cell receptor beta chains from one sample sequenced in a study of blood T cell repertoires in COVID-19. Measured with immunoSEQ multiplex PCR; TCRdb has only the in-frame clones, and not every one. The data contain about 88,000 clones, over 90% of them singletons. Sequencing was done on a sample of peripheral blood. Every receptor here comes from a man in his sixties with acute or convalescent COVID-19.

The chain carries TRBV21-1 and TRBJ2-1; TRBD2, the D gene given by the table, was not confirmed from the DNA. TRBV21-1 is designated a pseudogene. The CDR3 has 15 residues. The CDR3 protein is CASSKGPGFYNEQFF. In DNA form, the CDR3 reads TGTGCCAGCAGCAAAGGGCCCGGGTTCTACAATGAGCAGTTCTTC.

The chain carries TRBV20-1 and TRBJ1-3; tentative D call: TRBD1 (6 bases). The germline gives CDR1 DFQATT, CDR2 SNEGSKA (reference sequence). There are 11 residues in the CDR3. Deletions cut 5 bases from V and 4 bases from J, with 6 bases between. The CDR3 DNA sequence: TGCAGTGCTCAGGGGGGAAACACCATATATTTT. It yields the protein CSAQGGNTIYF.

The V and J genes are TRBV6-6 and TRBJ2-5, with TRBD1 matching over 9 bases. Trimming cost V 6 bases and J 5 bases; bases outside gene matches: 10. This CDR3 region has 15 residues. Germline V gives CDR1 MNHNY, CDR2 SVGAGI (reference sequence). The CDR3 sequence is CASSRDLDRGETQYF. CDR3 in DNA: TGTGCCAGCAGCCGCGACCTCGACAGGGGGGAGACCCAGTACTTC.

This clone was counted a single time. The chain recombines TRBV7-9 with TRBJ1-1, with D possibly TRBD1 on 6 matching bases. The CDR3 runs 15 residues. Trimming removed 0 bases at V and 5 bases at J, with 13 bases between. Germline CDR1 and CDR2: SEHNR and FQNEAQ (reference sequence). The CDR3 protein is CASSLALGQGTEAFF. The CDR3 coding sequence is TGTGCCAGCAGCTTAGCGCTGGGGCAGGGGACTGAAGCTTTCTTT.

This chain joins TRBV7-8 and TRBJ2-5, with TRBD1 as a possible D gene (5 bases). Trimming pared 1 base from V and 1 base from J, leaving 10 bases between. Per the germline V gene, CDR1 is SGHVS and CDR2 is FQNEAQ. This CDR3 comprises 15 residues. CDR3 sequence (DNA): TGTGCCAGCAGCTTAGAGGCAGGGCCCCAAGAGACCCAGTACTTC. Amino acids: CASSLEAGPQETQYF.

V gene TRBV5-1 combines with J gene TRBJ1-4; maybe TRBD1 (6 bases). CDR1 and CDR2 from the germline V gene are SGHRS and YFSETQ. With 3 bases removed from V and 6 bases from J, the gap between germline ends came to 15 bases. CDR3 size: 15 residues. DNA for the CDR3: TGCGCCAGCAGCTCCCTGGACAGCGCGGATGAAAAACTGTTTTTT. Its protein product is CASSSLDSADEKLFF.

By share of the sample, this clone is medium-sized. The chain combines TRBV7-8 with TRBJ2-2, with a possible D match to TRBD1 (6 bases). Trimming removed 9 bases at V and 2 bases at J, with 10 bases between. CDR3 length equals 13 residues. Germline values: CDR1 SGHVS, CDR2 FQNEAQ. The CDR3 loop reads CARGDTNTGELFF. The CDR3, as DNA: TGTGCCAGGGGGGACACTAACACCGGGGAGCTGTTTTTT.

This chain joins TRBV7-9 and TRBJ1-2; D remains ambiguous. Deletions cut 5 bases from V and 6 bases from J, with 13 bases between. The CDR3 runs to 13 residues. CDR1 and CDR2 from the germline V gene are SEHNR and FQNEAQ (reference sequence). CDR3 sequence: CASSITEADGYTF. The DNA of the CDR3 is TGTGCCAGCAGCATTACAGAAGCCGATGGCTACACCTTC.

V gene TRBV2 combines with J gene TRBJ1-1; D gene unclear. The CDR3 length is 13 residues. Germline CDR1 SNHLY, CDR2 FYNNEI. With 8 bases removed from V and 0 bases from J, the gap between germline ends came to 10 bases. Written as DNA, the CDR3 is TGTGCCAGCGAGGGAGCTGTGAACACTGAAGCTTTCTTT. Its protein is CASEGAVNTEAFF.

V usage is TRBV6-5 and J usage is TRBJ2-1; 8 bases map to TRBD2. CDR1 is MNHEY, CDR2 SVGAGI, per germline. Germline trimming cut 4 bases from V and 0 bases from J; bases unmatched to any gene: 5. This CDR3 contains 16 residues. DNA of the CDR3: TGTGCCAGCAGTTCTGGACTAGCCGGCTCCTACAATGAGCAGTTCTTC. The encoded protein is CASSSGLAGSYNEQFF.

V is TRBV24-1 and J is TRBJ2-4; 11 positions agree with TRBD2. The V segment lost 3 bases and the J segment 0 bases; nucleotides outside the gene matches: 0. The CDR3 consists of 16 residues. Germline V gives CDR1 KGHDR, CDR2 SFDVKD. CDR3 residues: CATSDGLAGAKNIQYF. DNA of the CDR3: TGTGCCACCAGTGATGGACTAGCGGGAGCCAAAAACATTCAGTACTTC.

The chain combines TRBV19 with TRBJ1-2; 9 bases match TRBD1. Losses at the gene ends were 6 bases for V and 0 bases for J; bases not matched to a gene: 11. The CDR3 has 17 amino acids. Germline values: CDR1 LNHDA, CDR2 SQIVND (reference sequence). CDR3 residues: CASSKGDRVGTNYGYTF. CDR3 coding DNA: TGTGCCAGTAGCAAGGGGGACAGGGTCGGGACTAACTATGGCTACACCTTC.

J is TRBJ2-3 and V is TRBV11-3; D not resolved. Trimming cost V 1 base and J 1 base, with 3 bases left between them. CDR1 and CDR2 (germline): SGHNT, YENEEA. CDR3 length equals 13 residues. CDR3 residues: CASSLGGTDTQYF. DNA for the CDR3: TGTGCCAGCAGCTTAGGAGGCACAGATACGCAGTATTTT.